These 2 T cell receptor beta chains originate from one sample sequenced in a study of CD8 T cells in Susac syndrome. A quantity of about 0.45 to 1 ug RNA underwent reverse transcription using random hexamers. A single record per CDR3 protein comes from TCRdb applying MiXCR to the immunoSEQ multiplex PCR reads. The table includes about 290,000 distinct CDR3 sequences, 70% to 90% detected once. Sequenced: CD8+ T cells from PBMCs. These TCRs come from a human donor with multiple sclerosis.

The chain employs TRBV6-5 and TRBJ2-1; 15 nucleotides align to TRBD2. Germline V gives CDR1 MNHEY, CDR2 SVGAGI. The CDR3 is 18 residues long. The junction had 7 bases not matched to a gene; V was cut back by 2 bases and J by 5 bases. The CDR3 here is CASSYERTSGRVNNEQFF. Written as DNA, the CDR3 is TGTGCCAGCAGTTACGAAAGGACTAGCGGGAGGGTCAACAATGAGCAGTTCTTC.

J is TRBJ2-7 and V is TRBV7-9; unclear D gene. Trimming cost V 6 bases and J 3 bases, with 15 bases left between them. The CDR3 sequence is 14 residues long. Germline V gene data show CDR1 as SEHNR and CDR2 as FQNEAQ (reference sequence). As DNA, the CDR3 is TGTGCCAGCAGTTTCGTCTCAAGCGACTACGAGCAGTACTTC. Protein sequence: CASSFVSSDYEQYF.